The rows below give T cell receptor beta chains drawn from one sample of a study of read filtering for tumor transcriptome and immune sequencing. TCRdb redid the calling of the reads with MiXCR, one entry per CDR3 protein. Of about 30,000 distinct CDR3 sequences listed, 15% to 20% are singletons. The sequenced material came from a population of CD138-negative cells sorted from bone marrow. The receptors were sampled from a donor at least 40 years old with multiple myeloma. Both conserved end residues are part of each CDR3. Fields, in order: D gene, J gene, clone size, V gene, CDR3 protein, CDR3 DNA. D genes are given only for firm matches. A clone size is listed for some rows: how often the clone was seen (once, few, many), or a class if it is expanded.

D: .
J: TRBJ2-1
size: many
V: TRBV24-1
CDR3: CATSGKDSESEQFF
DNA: TGTGCCACCAGTGGCAAGGACAGCGAATCTGAGCAGTTCTTC

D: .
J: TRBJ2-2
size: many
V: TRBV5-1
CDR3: CASSPDLTGELFF
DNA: TGCGCCAGCAGCCCCGACCTCACCGGGGAGCTGTTTTTT

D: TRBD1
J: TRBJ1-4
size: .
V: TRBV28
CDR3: CASSFPRHGQGYNEKLFF
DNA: TGTGCCAGCAGTTTCCCAAGACACGGACAGGGTTATAATGAAAAACTGTTTTTT

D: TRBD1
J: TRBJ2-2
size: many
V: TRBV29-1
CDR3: CSVLVAPGQKNTGELFF
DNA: TGCAGCGTTCTAGTTGCCCCGGGACAGAAGAACACCGGGGAGCTGTTTTTT

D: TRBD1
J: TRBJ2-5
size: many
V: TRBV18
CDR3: CASSPRQGARTQYF
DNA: TGTGCCAGCTCACCCCGACAGGGGGCGAGGACCCAGTACTTC

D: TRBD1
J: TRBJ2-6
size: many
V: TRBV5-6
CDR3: CASSRTGEAGANVLTF
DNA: TGTGCCAGCAGTCGGACAGGGGAGGCTGGGGCCAACGTCCTGACTTTC

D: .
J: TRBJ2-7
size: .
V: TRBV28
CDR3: CAITSQGPFYGQYF
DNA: TGTGCCATCACCAGCCAAGGCCCTTTCTACGGGCAGTACTTC

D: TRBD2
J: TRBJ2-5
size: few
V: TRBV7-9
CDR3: CASSLGGGAAETQYF
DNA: TGTGCCAGCAGCTTAGGCGGGGGGGCCGCAGAGACCCAGTACTTC

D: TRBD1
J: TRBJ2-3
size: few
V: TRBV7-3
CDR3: CASSATGGISDTQYF
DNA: TGTGCCAGCAGCGCCACAGGGGGGATCTCAGATACGCAGTATTTT

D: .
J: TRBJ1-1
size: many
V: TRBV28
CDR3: CASSYTVGGGSTEAFF
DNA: TGTGCCAGCAGTTACACCGTCGGGGGCGGGAGCACTGAAGCTTTCTTT

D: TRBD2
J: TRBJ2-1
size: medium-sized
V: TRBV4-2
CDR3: CASSQDPGTSGRHEQFF
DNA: TGTGCCAGCAGCCAAGATCCTGGGACTAGTGGTAGGCATGAGCAGTTCTTC

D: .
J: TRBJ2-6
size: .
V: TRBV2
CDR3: CASTFDGRSGANVLSF
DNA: TGTGCCAGCACTTTTGACGGTCGTTCTGGGGCCAACGTCCTGTCTTTC

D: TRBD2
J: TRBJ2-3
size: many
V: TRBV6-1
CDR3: CASRKRGGQSRTDTQYF
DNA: TGTGCCAGCAGGAAGCGGGGAGGCCAAAGTCGGACAGATACGCAGTATTTT

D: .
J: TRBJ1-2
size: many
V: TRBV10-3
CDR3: CAISEASSGLAHGYTF
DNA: TGTGCCATCAGTGAGGCTTCCTCAGGGCTGGCTCATGGCTACACCTTC

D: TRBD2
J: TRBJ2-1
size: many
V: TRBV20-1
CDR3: CSARGVSGKSYNEQFF
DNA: TGCAGTGCTAGAGGGGTTAGCGGGAAATCCTACAATGAGCAGTTCTTC

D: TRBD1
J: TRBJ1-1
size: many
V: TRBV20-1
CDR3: CSARTRDRGTDTEAFF
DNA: TGCAGTGCTAGGACCCGGGACAGGGGGACGGACACTGAAGCTTTCTTT

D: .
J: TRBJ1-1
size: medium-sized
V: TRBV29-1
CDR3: CSVLTYGVQGGTEAFF
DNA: TGCAGCGTCCTCACTTACGGCGTACAAGGGGGCACTGAAGCTTTCTTT

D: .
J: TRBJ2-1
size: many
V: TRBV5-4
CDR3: CASSLARANEQFF
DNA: TGTGCCAGCAGCTTGGCCAGGGCCAATGAGCAGTTCTTC

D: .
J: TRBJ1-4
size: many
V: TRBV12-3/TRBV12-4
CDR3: CASSPHTGALGEKLFF
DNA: TGTGCCAGCAGTCCACACACCGGGGCTCTGGGGGAAAAACTGTTTTTT

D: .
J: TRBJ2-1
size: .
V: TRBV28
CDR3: CASSRRSGNEQLF
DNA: TGTGCCAGCAGCCGCAGATCTGGCAATGAGCAGCTCTTC

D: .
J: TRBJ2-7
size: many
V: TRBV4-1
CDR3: CASSQVLVGEQYF
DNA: TGCGCCAGCAGCCAAGTACTAGTAGGGGAGCAGTACTTC

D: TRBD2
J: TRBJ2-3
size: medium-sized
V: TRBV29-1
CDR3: CSVAFAGGIDTQYF
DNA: TGCAGCGTTGCCTTCGCGGGGGGTATAGATACGCAGTATTTT

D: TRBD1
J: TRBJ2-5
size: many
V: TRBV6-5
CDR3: CASSPATGTGVVETQYF
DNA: TGTGCCAGCAGTCCCGCGACCGGGACAGGGGTTGTAGAGACCCAGTACTTC

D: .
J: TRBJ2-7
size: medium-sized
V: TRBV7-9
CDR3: CASSLGALSYEQYF
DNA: TGTGCCAGCAGCTTAGGTGCACTTTCCTACGAGCAGTACTTC

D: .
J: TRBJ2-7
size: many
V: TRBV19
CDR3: CASSMGLIYEQYF
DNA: TGTGCCAGTAGTATGGGGTTGATCTACGAGCAGTACTTC

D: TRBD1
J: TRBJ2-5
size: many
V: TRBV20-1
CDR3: CSARRTGRETQYF
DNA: TGCAGTGCTAGACGGACAGGCAGAGAGACCCAGTACTTC

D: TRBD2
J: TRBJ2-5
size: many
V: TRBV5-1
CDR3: CASRTGTTEETQYF
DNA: TGCGCCAGCCGCACCGGGACTACAGAAGAGACCCAGTACTTC

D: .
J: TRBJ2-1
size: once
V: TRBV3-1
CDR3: CASGPALYIEQFF
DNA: TGTGCCAGCGGCCCGGCTCTCTACATTGAGCAGTTCTTC

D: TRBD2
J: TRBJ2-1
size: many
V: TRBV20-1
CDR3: CSATSGSYNEQFF
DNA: TGCAGTGCTACTAGCGGGAGTTACAATGAGCAGTTCTTC

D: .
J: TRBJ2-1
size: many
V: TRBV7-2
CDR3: CASSASGRLYNEQFF
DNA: TGTGCCAGCAGCGCCTCGGGGCGTCTCTACAATGAGCAGTTCTTC

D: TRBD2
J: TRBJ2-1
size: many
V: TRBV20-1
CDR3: CSATSSGGGEQFF
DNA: TGCAGTGCTACTAGTAGCGGGGGCGGTGAGCAGTTCTTC

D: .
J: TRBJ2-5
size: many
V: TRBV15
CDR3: CATSRHPTEETQYF
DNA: TGTGCCACCAGCAGACACCCGACAGAAGAGACCCAGTACTTC

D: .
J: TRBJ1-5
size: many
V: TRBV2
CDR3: CASSERENQPQHF
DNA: TGTGCCAGCAGTGAACGGGAGAATCAGCCCCAGCATTTT

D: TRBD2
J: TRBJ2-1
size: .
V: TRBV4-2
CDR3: CASSQSCTSGSYEQFF
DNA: TGTGCCAGCAGTCAATCCTGTACTAGCGGGAGTTATGAGCAGTTCTTC

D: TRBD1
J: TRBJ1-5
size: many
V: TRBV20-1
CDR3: CSASVGQLNQPQHF
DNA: TGCAGTGCTAGCGTGGGACAGCTCAATCAGCCCCAGCATTTT

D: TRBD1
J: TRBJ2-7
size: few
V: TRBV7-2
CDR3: CASSREPGQLYEHYF
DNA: TGTGCCAGCAGCAGGGAGCCGGGACAGCTCTACGAGCATTACTTC

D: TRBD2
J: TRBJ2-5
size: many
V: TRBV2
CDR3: CASSRWTSPETQYF
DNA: TGTGCCAGCAGTCGGTGGACTAGCCCTGAGACCCAGTACTTC

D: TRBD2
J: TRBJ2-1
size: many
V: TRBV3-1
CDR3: CASSQTSLEQFF
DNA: TGTGCCAGCAGCCAGACTAGCCTTGAGCAGTTCTTC

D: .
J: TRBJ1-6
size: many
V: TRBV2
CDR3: CASREGQGRSPLHF
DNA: TGTGCCAGCCGTGAAGGGCAGGGGAGATCACCCCTCCACTTT

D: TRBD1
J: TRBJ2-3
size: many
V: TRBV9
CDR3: CASSGRAGGADTQYF
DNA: TGTGCCAGCAGCGGGAGGGCAGGGGGCGCAGATACGCAGTATTTT

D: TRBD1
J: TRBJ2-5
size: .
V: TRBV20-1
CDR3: CSARGARRGHQETQYF
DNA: TGCAGTGCTAGAGGTGCGCGCAGGGGGCACCAAGAGACCCAGTACTTC

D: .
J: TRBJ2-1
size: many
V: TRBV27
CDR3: CASSNGPPRAYNEQFF
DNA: TGTGCCAGCAGCAACGGGCCCCCGAGGGCTTACAATGAGCAGTTCTTC

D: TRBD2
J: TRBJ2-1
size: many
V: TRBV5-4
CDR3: CASSMTSGIYNEQFF
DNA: TGTGCCAGCAGCATGACTAGCGGGATCTACAATGAGCAGTTCTTC